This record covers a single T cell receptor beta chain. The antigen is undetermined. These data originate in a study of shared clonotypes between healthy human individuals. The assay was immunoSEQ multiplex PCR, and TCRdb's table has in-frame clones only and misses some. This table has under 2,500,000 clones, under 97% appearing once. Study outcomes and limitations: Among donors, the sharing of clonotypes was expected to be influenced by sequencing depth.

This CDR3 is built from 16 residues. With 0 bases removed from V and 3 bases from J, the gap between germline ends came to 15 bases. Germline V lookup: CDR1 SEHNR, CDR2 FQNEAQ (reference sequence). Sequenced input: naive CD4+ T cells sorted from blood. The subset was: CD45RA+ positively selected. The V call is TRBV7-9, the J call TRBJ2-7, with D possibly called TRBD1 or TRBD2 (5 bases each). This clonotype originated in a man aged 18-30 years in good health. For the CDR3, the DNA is TGTGCCAGCAGCTTAGCGCTGAGGGGTGAAGACTACGAGCAGTACTTC. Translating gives CASSLALRGEDYEQYF.